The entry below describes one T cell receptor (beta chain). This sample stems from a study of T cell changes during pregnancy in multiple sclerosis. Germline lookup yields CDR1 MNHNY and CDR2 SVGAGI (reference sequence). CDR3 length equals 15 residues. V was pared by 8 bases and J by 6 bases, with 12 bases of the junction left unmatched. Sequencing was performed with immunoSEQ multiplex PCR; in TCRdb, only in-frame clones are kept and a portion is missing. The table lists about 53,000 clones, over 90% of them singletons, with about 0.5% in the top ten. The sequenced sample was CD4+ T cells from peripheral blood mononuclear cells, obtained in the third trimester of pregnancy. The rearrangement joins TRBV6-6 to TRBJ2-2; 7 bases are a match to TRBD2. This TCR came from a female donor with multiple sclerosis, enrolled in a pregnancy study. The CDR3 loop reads CASGQRDFRPGELFF. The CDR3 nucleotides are TGTGCCAGCGGCCAGCGGGACTTCAGACCCGGGGAGCTGTTTTTT.